The rows below give T cell receptor beta chains drawn from one sample of a study of T cells in localized non-small cell lung cancer. Only in-frame clones appear in the TCRdb table, and some are missing; sequencing was by immunoSEQ multiplex PCR. The table records 75,000 to 95,000 clones, around three quarters of them present only once. Sample: PBMCs, taken before any cancer treatment. Source of these receptors: a man between 40 and 75 years old with stage II squamous cell lung carcinoma. Both conserved end residues are part of each CDR3. D genes are given only for firm matches. The size entry is marked missing in some rows and otherwise reads once, few, many or a size class.

V gene: TRBV6-5; clone size: NA; D gene: TRBD1; J gene: TRBJ2-7; CDR3 protein: CASSYRGQGYEQYF; CDR3 DNA: TGTGCCAGCAGTTACAGGGGACAGGGTTACGAGCAGTACTTC
V gene: TRBV9; clone size: NA; D gene: NA; J gene: TRBJ1-6; CDR3 protein: CASRMDDVNNSPLHF; CDR3 DNA: TGTGCCAGCAGGATGGACGACGTAAATAATTCACCCCTCCACTTT
V gene: TRBV19; clone size: NA; D gene: TRBD2; J gene: TRBJ2-1; CDR3 protein: CASSPGLAPTEAYNEQFF; CDR3 DNA: TGTGCCAGTAGTCCGGGACTAGCCCCCACCGAGGCCTACAATGAGCAGTTCTTC
V gene: TRBV2; clone size: NA; D gene: NA; J gene: TRBJ2-3; CDR3 protein: CASSGLGGRDTQYF; CDR3 DNA: TGTGCCAGCAGTGGCCTTGGGGGGAGAGATACGCAGTATTTT
V gene: TRBV29-1; clone size: NA; D gene: NA; J gene: TRBJ2-5; CDR3 protein: CSAGANQETQYF; CDR3 DNA: TGCAGCGCGGGAGCTAACCAAGAGACCCAGTACTTC
V gene: TRBV7-9; clone size: NA; D gene: TRBD1; J gene: TRBJ2-2; CDR3 protein: CASSLTPGTEKKLFF; CDR3 DNA: TGTGCCAGCAGCTTAACCCCGGGGACAGAGAAGAAGCTGTTTTTT
V gene: TRBV10-2; clone size: NA; D gene: NA; J gene: TRBJ2-3; CDR3 protein: CASSATDTQYF; CDR3 DNA: TGCGCCAGCAGTGCGACAGATACGCAGTATTTT
V gene: TRBV7-9; clone size: NA; D gene: NA; J gene: TRBJ2-7; CDR3 protein: CASSSRGQPYEQYF; CDR3 DNA: TGTGCCAGCAGCTCCCGTGGACAGCCCTACGAGCAGTACTTC
V gene: TRBV4-2; clone size: few; D gene: NA; J gene: TRBJ2-6; CDR3 protein: CASSRELKDGSSGANVLTF; CDR3 DNA: TGTGCCAGCAGCCGCGAACTTAAAGACGGATCCTCTGGGGCCAACGTCCTGACTTTC
V gene: TRBV11-2; clone size: NA; D gene: TRBD2; J gene: TRBJ2-5; CDR3 protein: CASSRQGRGVQETQYF; CDR3 DNA: TGTGCCAGCAGCCGGCAAGGACGGGGGGTGCAAGAGACCCAGTACTTC
V gene: TRBV30; clone size: NA; D gene: TRBD1; J gene: TRBJ1-2; CDR3 protein: CAWSRDRGRYGYTF; CDR3 DNA: TGTGCCTGGAGTAGGGACAGGGGACGCTATGGCTACACCTTC
V gene: TRBV30; clone size: few; D gene: TRBD1; J gene: TRBJ1-4; CDR3 protein: CAWSKQGSANEKLFF; CDR3 DNA: TGTGCCTGGAGTAAACAGGGGTCTGCTAATGAAAAACTGTTTTTT
V gene: TRBV6-1; clone size: NA; D gene: NA; J gene: TRBJ1-3; CDR3 protein: CASSRRESTGNTIYF; CDR3 DNA: TGTGCCAGCAGTCGCCGGGAGTCCACTGGAAACACCATATATTTT
V gene: TRBV7-9; clone size: NA; D gene: NA; J gene: TRBJ2-7; CDR3 protein: CASSLGRGAYEQYF; CDR3 DNA: TGTGCCAGCAGCTTAGGCAGGGGCGCCTACGAGCAGTACTTC
V gene: TRBV2; clone size: NA; D gene: NA; J gene: TRBJ2-4; CDR3 protein: CASTRGTKNIQYF; CDR3 DNA: TGTGCCAGCACCAGGGGAACCAAAAACATTCAGTACTTC
V gene: TRBV12-5; clone size: once; D gene: NA; J gene: TRBJ2-1; CDR3 protein: CASGLSKSPYNEQFF; CDR3 DNA: TGTGCTAGTGGTTTGAGCAAAAGTCCCTACAATGAGCAGTTCTTC
V gene: TRBV7-6; clone size: NA; D gene: NA; J gene: TRBJ2-7; CDR3 protein: CASSLATDYEQYF; CDR3 DNA: TGTGCCAGCAGCTTAGCGACAGACTACGAGCAGTACTTC
V gene: TRBV7-2; clone size: once; D gene: TRBD1; J gene: TRBJ1-4; CDR3 protein: CASSYRGQGNEKLFF; CDR3 DNA: TGTGCCAGCAGCTACAGGGGGCAGGGTAATGAAAAACTGTTTTTT
V gene: TRBV30; clone size: NA; D gene: TRBD2; J gene: TRBJ2-5; CDR3 protein: CAWSVKLAGNRGETQYF; CDR3 DNA: TGTGCCTGGAGTGTAAAACTAGCGGGAAACCGGGGGGAGACCCAGTACTTC
V gene: TRBV5-4; clone size: NA; D gene: TRBD2; J gene: TRBJ2-3; CDR3 protein: CASSLRRLAEDTQYF; CDR3 DNA: TGTGCCAGCAGCTTGCGGAGACTAGCGGAAGATACGCAGTATTTT
V gene: TRBV12-5; clone size: NA; D gene: TRBD1; J gene: TRBJ1-1; CDR3 protein: CASGLGQGWGTEAFF; CDR3 DNA: TGTGCTAGTGGTTTGGGACAGGGTTGGGGCACTGAAGCTTTCTTT
V gene: TRBV29-1; clone size: NA; D gene: NA; J gene: TRBJ1-2; CDR3 protein: CSVDWGDGYTF; CDR3 DNA: TGCAGCGTTGATTGGGGGGACGGCTACACCTTC
V gene: TRBV9; clone size: NA; D gene: NA; J gene: TRBJ1-2; CDR3 protein: CASSVAPGTAYGYTF; CDR3 DNA: TGTGCCAGCAGCGTAGCCCCCGGGACGGCTTATGGCTACACCTTC
V gene: TRBV11-2; clone size: NA; D gene: TRBD1; J gene: TRBJ2-5; CDR3 protein: CASSPRDRGQQETQYF; CDR3 DNA: TGTGCCAGCAGCCCTCGAGACAGGGGGCAACAAGAGACCCAGTACTTC
V gene: TRBV7-6; clone size: NA; D gene: TRBD1; J gene: TRBJ2-1; CDR3 protein: CASSSQWGQGNEQFF; CDR3 DNA: TGTGCCAGCAGCTCCCAGTGGGGACAGGGAAATGAGCAGTTCTTC
V gene: TRBV28; clone size: NA; D gene: NA; J gene: TRBJ1-5; CDR3 protein: CASSLGTGNQPQHF; CDR3 DNA: TGTGCCAGCAGTTTAGGGACGGGAAATCAGCCCCAGCATTTT
V gene: TRBV30; clone size: NA; D gene: NA; J gene: TRBJ1-3; CDR3 protein: CAWSVSGSRNTIYF; CDR3 DNA: TGTGCCTGGAGTGTATCGGGCAGCCGAAACACCATATATTTT
V gene: TRBV7-9; clone size: NA; D gene: TRBD1; J gene: TRBJ1-6; CDR3 protein: CASSVGDRDSPLHF; CDR3 DNA: TGTGCCAGCAGCGTCGGGGACAGGGATTCACCCCTCCACTTT
V gene: TRBV27; clone size: once; D gene: NA; J gene: TRBJ2-5; CDR3 protein: CASSSQGGETQYF; CDR3 DNA: TGTGCCAGCAGTTCCCAGGGTGGAGAGACCCAGTACTTC
V gene: TRBV6-5; clone size: NA; D gene: NA; J gene: TRBJ2-3; CDR3 protein: CASNSAGGDTQYF; CDR3 DNA: TGTGCCAGCAATTCGGCCGGTGGGGATACGCAGTATTTT
V gene: TRBV9; clone size: NA; D gene: NA; J gene: TRBJ1-6; CDR3 protein: CASSGRVDNSPLHF; CDR3 DNA: TGTGCCAGCAGCGGCCGGGTCGATAATTCACCCCTCCACTTT
V gene: TRBV19; clone size: NA; D gene: NA; J gene: TRBJ1-5; CDR3 protein: CASSIAGDYQPQHF; CDR3 DNA: TGTGCCAGTAGTATAGCGGGGGATTATCAGCCCCAGCATTTT
V gene: TRBV5-4; clone size: NA; D gene: NA; J gene: TRBJ1-1; CDR3 protein: CASSLARANTEAFF; CDR3 DNA: TGTGCCAGCAGCTTGGCAAGGGCGAACACTGAAGCTTTCTTT
V gene: TRBV27; clone size: NA; D gene: NA; J gene: TRBJ1-2; CDR3 protein: CASSLSGGHGYTF; CDR3 DNA: TGTGCCAGCAGTTTAAGCGGGGGGCACGGCTACACCTTC
V gene: TRBV4-3; clone size: NA; D gene: TRBD2; J gene: TRBJ2-5; CDR3 protein: CASSQRIAGEEETQYF; CDR3 DNA: TGCGCCAGCAGCCAGAGGATAGCGGGGGAGGAAGAGACCCAGTACTTC
V gene: TRBV5-1; clone size: NA; D gene: TRBD2; J gene: TRBJ2-1; CDR3 protein: CASSPSGSHEQFF; CDR3 DNA: TGCGCCAGCAGCCCTAGCGGGAGTCATGAGCAGTTCTTC
V gene: TRBV28; clone size: NA; D gene: NA; J gene: TRBJ2-7; CDR3 protein: CASSPGTYYEQYF; CDR3 DNA: TGTGCCAGCAGTCCCGGGACTTACTACGAGCAGTACTTC
V gene: TRBV2; clone size: NA; D gene: TRBD1; J gene: TRBJ1-1; CDR3 protein: CASSYQGDTTEAFF; CDR3 DNA: TGTGCCAGCAGCTACCAGGGGGATACCACTGAAGCTTTCTTT
V gene: TRBV19; clone size: NA; D gene: NA; J gene: TRBJ1-4; CDR3 protein: CASSKAQNEKLFF; CDR3 DNA: TGTGCCAGTAGTAAGGCCCAGAATGAAAAACTGTTTTTT
V gene: TRBV30; clone size: NA; D gene: NA; J gene: TRBJ1-1; CDR3 protein: CAWTPPGSTEAFF; CDR3 DNA: TGTGCCTGGACCCCGCCGGGATCCACTGAAGCTTTCTTT
V gene: TRBV19; clone size: NA; D gene: TRBD1; J gene: TRBJ1-1; CDR3 protein: CASSAKNRGVGAFF; CDR3 DNA: TGTGCCAGTAGTGCCAAGAACAGGGGTGTTGGAGCTTTCTTT
V gene: TRBV5-4; clone size: NA; D gene: NA; J gene: TRBJ2-7; CDR3 protein: CASSLGDGALYEQYF; CDR3 DNA: TGTGCCAGCAGCTTGGGGGACGGAGCCTTATACGAGCAGTACTTC
V gene: TRBV11-3; clone size: NA; D gene: NA; J gene: TRBJ2-2; CDR3 protein: CASSPGLNTGELFF; CDR3 DNA: TGTGCCAGCAGCCCGGGACTGAACACCGGGGAGCTGTTTTTT
V gene: TRBV4-1; clone size: once; D gene: TRBD1; J gene: TRBJ2-5; CDR3 protein: CASSPLGQGDRTQYF; CDR3 DNA: TGCGCCAGCAGCCCACTGGGACAGGGCGATCGGACCCAGTACTTC
V gene: TRBV7-2; clone size: NA; D gene: NA; J gene: TRBJ2-2; CDR3 protein: CASSLRGSGAGELFF; CDR3 DNA: TGTGCCAGCAGCTTACGGGGGAGTGGGGCCGGGGAGCTGTTTTTT
V gene: TRBV12-5; clone size: NA; D gene: NA; J gene: TRBJ2-1; CDR3 protein: CASGGNDEQFF; CDR3 DNA: TGTGCTAGTGGTGGGAATGACGAGCAGTTCTTC
V gene: TRBV7-2; clone size: NA; D gene: NA; J gene: TRBJ2-7; CDR3 protein: CASSPGATYEQYF; CDR3 DNA: TGTGCCAGCAGCCCGGGGGCCACCTACGAGCAGTACTTC
V gene: TRBV11-2; clone size: NA; D gene: NA; J gene: TRBJ2-7; CDR3 protein: CASSLAAGVDYEQYF; CDR3 DNA: TGTGCCAGCAGCTTAGCTGCAGGGGTTGACTACGAGCAGTACTTC
V gene: TRBV5-1; clone size: NA; D gene: NA; J gene: TRBJ2-1; CDR3 protein: CASSLGGQSNEQFF; CDR3 DNA: TGCGCCAGCAGCTTGGGAGGACAGTCGAATGAGCAGTTCTTC
V gene: TRBV7-6; clone size: NA; D gene: NA; J gene: TRBJ2-5; CDR3 protein: CASSPLVSRQETQYF; CDR3 DNA: TGTGCCAGCAGCCCTCTGGTGAGCAGACAAGAGACCCAGTACTTC
V gene: TRBV4-1; clone size: NA; D gene: NA; J gene: TRBJ1-1; CDR3 protein: CASSPGRLDRRTEAFF; CDR3 DNA: TGCGCCAGCAGCCCAGGGAGGTTGGATAGAAGAACTGAAGCTTTCTTT
V gene: TRBV7-8; clone size: NA; D gene: NA; J gene: TRBJ1-5; CDR3 protein: CASSLGGRNQPQHF; CDR3 DNA: TGTGCCAGCAGCTTAGGGGGGCGTAATCAGCCCCAGCATTTT
V gene: TRBV29-1; clone size: NA; D gene: NA; J gene: TRBJ1-2; CDR3 protein: CSVRGSGTAFDGYTF; CDR3 DNA: TGCAGCGTTCGGGGGTCGGGAACGGCATTTGATGGCTACACCTTC
V gene: TRBV15; clone size: NA; D gene: TRBD2; J gene: TRBJ2-3; CDR3 protein: CATSREWGTSGRTDTQYF; CDR3 DNA: TGTGCCACCAGCAGAGAATGGGGGACTAGCGGGAGAACAGATACGCAGTATTTT
V gene: TRBV9; clone size: NA; D gene: NA; J gene: TRBJ1-1; CDR3 protein: CASSVSSVNTEAFF; CDR3 DNA: TGTGCCAGCAGCGTATCCTCCGTGAACACTGAAGCTTTCTTT